This T cell receptor (beta chain) stems from a study of T cells in localized non-small cell lung cancer. Study-wide findings and caveats: Uninvolved adjacent lung had more T cell clonality than any other tissue, topping tumor.

A word on this clone: Its antigen remains unidentified.

CDR3 length equals 13 residues. Trimming took 1 base from V and 10 from J, leaving 14 bases between them. Germline V gene lookup returns CDR1 GTSNPN and CDR2 SVGIG (reference sequence). Here immunoSEQ multiplex PCR was the method, and the copy in TCRdb shows in-frame clones only, minus some. The table has about 2,000 clones, under 30% seen once. This TCR derives from a man between 40 and 75 years old with stage II lung adenocarcinoma. The V and J genes are TRBV30 and TRBJ2-1; D not resolved. The sequences come from lung tumor tissue, collected before any cancer treatment. The CDR3: CAWSEIKRAEQFF. In DNA form, the CDR3 reads TGTGCCTGGAGTGAAATTAAGCGCGCCGAGCAGTTCTTC. The whole variable domain, remainder taken from reference TRBV30 and TRBJ2-1, is SQTIHQWPATLVQPVGSPLSLECTVEGTSNPNLYWYRQAAGRGLQLLFYSVGIGQISSEVPQNLSASRPQDRQFILSSKKLLLSDSGFYLCAWSEIKRAEQFFGPGTRLTVL.